Below, one T cell receptor (beta chain) is given with its context. Per the germline V gene, CDR1 is MNHEY and CDR2 is SMNVEV (reference sequence). With V trimmed by 3 bases and J by 6 bases, 11 bases remained unmatched. This CDR3 has 17 amino acids. The data were obtained in a study of blood T cell repertoires in COVID-19. The overall study: The samples span acute and convalescent COVID-19 from the United States, Italy and Spain. T cells, B-cell-depleted T cells, or PBMCs provided the cDNA or gDNA that served as material.

Some clones are missing from TCRdb's copy, which holds only in-frame ones; the method was immunoSEQ multiplex PCR. Of over 150,000 clones listed, around 87% are singletons. The gene calls are TRBV27 and TRBJ1-5, with TRBD1 matching 10 bases. Sequencing input: peripheral blood. The TCR sequence derives from a man aged 40-49 years with active or convalescent COVID-19. In DNA form, the CDR3 reads TGTGCCAGCAGTTTCCCCGTCGACAGGGGGCGTTTTCAGCCCCAGCATTTT. The encoded protein is CASSFPVDRGRFQPQHF.